These 5 T cell receptor beta chains originate from one sample sequenced in a study of cytomegalovirus exposure and HLA in healthy donors. Amplification used 60 Vbeta primers and 13 Jbeta primers. Generated by immunoSEQ multiplex PCR, the TCRdb table keeps only in-frame clones and is missing some. The sample holds 110,000 or so clones, 76% seen once. Specimen: PBMCs. Every receptor here comes from a man aged 45 to 65 in good health and CMV-seropositive.

The rearrangement joins TRBV19 to TRBJ2-7; 7 positions agree with TRBD1. The CDR3 loop spans 16 amino acids. V trimming: 4 bases; J trimming: 2 bases; junction bases outside the gene matches: 11. Germline values: CDR1 LNHDA, CDR2 SQIVND (reference sequence). DNA of the CDR3: TGTGCCAGTAGTACCCCACGGACAGGTCGAGCCTACGAGCAGTACTTC. Amino acids: CASSTPRTGRAYEQYF.

The rearrangement joins TRBV4-3 to TRBJ1-2, with 11 positions matching TRBD1. CDR3 length: 15 amino acids. J gave up 5 bases and V 3 bases, and 5 bases lay outside the gene matches. Germline-derived CDR1 and CDR2 are LGHNA and YSLEER. The CDR3: CASSQDRGPGYGYTF. The CDR3 region has the DNA TGCGCCAGCAGCCAGGACAGGGGGCCGGGGTATGGCTACACCTTC.

The rearrangement links TRBV7-2 to TRBJ2-7; D gene unclear. Germline assignment: CDR1 SGHTA and CDR2 FQGNSA. The CDR3 is 15 amino acids. Between the trimmed V and J ends, which lost 6 bases and 3 bases, there was a span of 18 bases. CDR3: CASSPYISKHYEQYF. The CDR3 DNA reads as TGTGCCAGCAGTCCCTATATTTCGAAGCACTACGAGCAGTACTTC.

The chain is built from TRBV6-5 and TRBJ1-1, with D tentatively TRBD1 (6 bases). Germline V gene lookup returns CDR1 MNHEY and CDR2 SVGAGI. This CDR3 comprises 13 residues. The V end lost 4 bases, the J end lost 1 base, and 7 bases lay between the germline ends. The CDR3 protein is CASSSQGNTEAFF. CDR3 DNA: TGTGCCAGCAGTTCACAGGGGAACACTGAAGCTTTCTTT.

The chain couples TRBV19 to TRBJ1-1, with 7 bases that match TRBD1. The CDR3 length is 15 residues. Trimming cost V 4 bases and J 2 bases; bases outside gene matches: 7. The germline V gene has CDR1 LNHDA and CDR2 SQIVND (reference sequence). The CDR3 is CASSTPQGVNTEAFF. For the CDR3, the DNA is TGTGCCAGTAGTACGCCCCAGGGGGTAAACACTGAAGCTTTCTTT. Together with reference TRBV19 and TRBJ1-1, the CDR3 gives the full variable domain: DGGITQSPKYLFRKEGQNVTLSCEQNLNHDAMYWYRQDPGQGLRLIYYSQIVNDFQKGDIAEGYSVSREKKESFPLTVTSAQKNPTAFYLCASSTPQGVNTEAFFGQGTRLTVV.